The T cell receptor beta chain under discussion was sequenced for a study of T cells in Graves' hyperthyroidism and ophthalmopathy. Study-level information: Peripheral blood was acquired at first diagnosis, ahead of any therapy whatsoever.

The table lists this clonotype with many counts. Orbital computed tomography and thyroid ultrasound, together with serum TRAb and thyroxine and clinical symptoms, were used for diagnoses. Amplification of TCR beta CDR3 regions used RNA as the template. The HTBI set primed first-round TCR CDR3 RT-PCR. One entry per CDR3 protein, called by TCRdb with MiXCR from the multiplex PCR reads. The data hold some 340,000 distinct CDR3 sequences, with about 13% observed a single time. Trimming removed 1 base from V and 3 bases from J, with 10 bases in between. The CDR3 has 14 amino acids. Germline CDR1 and CDR2: LGHDT and YNNKEL (reference sequence).

The specimen sequenced was blood. The chain carries TRBV3-1 and TRBJ2-7; no definite D call. This receptor was obtained from a woman aged 40 to 55 with Graves' ophthalmopathy. The CDR3 loop reads CASSQVPGGYEQYF. The CDR3 nucleotides read TGTGCCAGCAGCCAAGTCCCGGGCGGCTACGAGCAGTACTTC.